This TCR beta chain was identified in a study of blood T cell repertoires in COVID-19. Study-level information: Samples representing acute and convalescent COVID-19 were sourced from the United States, Italy and Spain.

With 2 bases removed from V and 0 bases from J, the gap between germline ends came to 8 bases. The CDR3 has 15 residues. Germline CDR1 and CDR2: MGHDK and SYGVNS. Study processing details: Amplification with reference gene primers provided the estimates of nucleated cell counts. Generated by immunoSEQ multiplex PCR, the TCRdb table keeps only in-frame clones and is missing some. V and J calls and clone size come straight from that table; D and trimming were deduced from the DNA. The data show some 330,000 clones, 65% to 90% seen once. The sample comprised PBMCs or T cells enriched from blood (not recorded which). This TCR derives from a man younger than 40 who had recovered from COVID-19. The chain recombines TRBV25-1 with TRBJ2-1, with a possible D match to TRBD2 (6 bases). CDR3 sequence (DNA): TGTGCCAGCAGTGAAGACGGGAGCTCCTACAATGAGCAGTTCTTC. Its translation is CASSEDGSSYNEQFF.